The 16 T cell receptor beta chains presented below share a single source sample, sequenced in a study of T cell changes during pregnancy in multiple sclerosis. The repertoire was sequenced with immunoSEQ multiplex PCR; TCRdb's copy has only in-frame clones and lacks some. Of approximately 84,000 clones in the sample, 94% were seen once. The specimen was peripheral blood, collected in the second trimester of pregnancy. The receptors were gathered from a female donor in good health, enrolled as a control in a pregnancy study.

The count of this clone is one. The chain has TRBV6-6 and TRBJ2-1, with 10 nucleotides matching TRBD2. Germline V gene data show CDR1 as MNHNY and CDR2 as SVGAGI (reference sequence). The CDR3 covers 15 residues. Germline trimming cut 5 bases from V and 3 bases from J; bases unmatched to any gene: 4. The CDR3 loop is CASSPSGSLYNEQFF. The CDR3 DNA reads TGTGCCAGCAGTCCTAGCGGGAGCCTCTACAATGAGCAGTTCTTC.

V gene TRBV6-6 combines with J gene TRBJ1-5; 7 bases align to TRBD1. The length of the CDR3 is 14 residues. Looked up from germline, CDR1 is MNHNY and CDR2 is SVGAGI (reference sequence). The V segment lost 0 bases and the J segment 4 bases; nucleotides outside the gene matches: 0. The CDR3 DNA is TGTGCCAGCAGTTACTCGACAGGGAATCAGCCCCAGCATTTT. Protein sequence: CASSYSTGNQPQHF.

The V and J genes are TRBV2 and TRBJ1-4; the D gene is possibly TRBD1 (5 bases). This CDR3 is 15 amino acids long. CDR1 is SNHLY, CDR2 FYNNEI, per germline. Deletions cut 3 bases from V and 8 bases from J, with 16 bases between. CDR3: CASSDGGAAGEKLFF. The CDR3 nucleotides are TGTGCCAGCAGTGATGGAGGGGCCGCGGGGGAAAAACTGTTTTTT.

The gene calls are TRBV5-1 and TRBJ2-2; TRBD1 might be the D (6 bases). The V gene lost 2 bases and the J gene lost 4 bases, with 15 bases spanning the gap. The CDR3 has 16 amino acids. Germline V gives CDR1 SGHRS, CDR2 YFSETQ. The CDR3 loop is CASSLKGHASTGELFF. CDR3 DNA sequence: TGCGCCAGCAGCTTAAAGGGACATGCCAGCACCGGGGAGCTGTTTTTT.

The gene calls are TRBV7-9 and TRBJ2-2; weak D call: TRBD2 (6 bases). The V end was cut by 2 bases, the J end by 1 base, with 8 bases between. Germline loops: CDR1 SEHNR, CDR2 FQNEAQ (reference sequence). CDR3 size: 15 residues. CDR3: CASSLSAGNTGELFF. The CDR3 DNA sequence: TGTGCCAGCAGCTTATCAGCGGGGAACACCGGGGAGCTGTTTTTT.

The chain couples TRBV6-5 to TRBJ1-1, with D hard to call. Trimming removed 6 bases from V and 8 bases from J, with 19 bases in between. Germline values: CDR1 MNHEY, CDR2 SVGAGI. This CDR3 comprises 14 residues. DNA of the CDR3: TGTGCCAGCAGCCAGACAAACGACAAAACGGAAGCTTTCTTT. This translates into CASSQTNDKTEAFF.

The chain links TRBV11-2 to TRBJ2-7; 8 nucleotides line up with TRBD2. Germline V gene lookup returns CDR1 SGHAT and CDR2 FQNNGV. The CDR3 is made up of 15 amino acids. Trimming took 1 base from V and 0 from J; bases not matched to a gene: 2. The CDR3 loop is CASSLGSGSSYEQYF. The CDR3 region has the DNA TGTGCCAGCAGCTTAGGCAGCGGGAGCTCCTACGAGCAGTACTTC. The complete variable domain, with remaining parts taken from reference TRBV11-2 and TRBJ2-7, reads EAGVAQSPRYKIIEKRQSVAFWCNPISGHATLYWYQQILGQGPKLLIQFQNNGVVDDSQLPKDRFSAERLKGVDSTLKIQPAKLEDSAVYLCASSLGSGSSYEQYFGPGTRLTVT.

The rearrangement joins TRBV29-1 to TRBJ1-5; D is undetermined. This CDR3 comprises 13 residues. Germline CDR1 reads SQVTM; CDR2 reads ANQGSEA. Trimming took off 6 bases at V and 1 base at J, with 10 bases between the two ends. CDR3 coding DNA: TGCAGCGTGGGGAGCGGCAGCAATCAGCCCCAGCATTTT. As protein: CSVGSGSNQPQHF.

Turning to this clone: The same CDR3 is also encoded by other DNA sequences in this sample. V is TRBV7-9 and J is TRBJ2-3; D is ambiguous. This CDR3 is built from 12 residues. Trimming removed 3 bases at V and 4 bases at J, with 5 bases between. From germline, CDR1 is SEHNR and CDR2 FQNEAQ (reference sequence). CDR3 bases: TGTGCCAGCAGCTTGTCGTCAGATACGCAGTATTTT. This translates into CASSLSSDTQYF. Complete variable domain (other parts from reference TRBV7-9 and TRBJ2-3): DTGVSQNPRHKITKRGQNVTFRCDPISEHNRLYWYRQTLGQGPEFLTYFQNEAQLEKSRLLSDRFSAERPKGSFSTLEIQRTEQGDSAMYLCASSLSSDTQYFGPGTRLTVL.

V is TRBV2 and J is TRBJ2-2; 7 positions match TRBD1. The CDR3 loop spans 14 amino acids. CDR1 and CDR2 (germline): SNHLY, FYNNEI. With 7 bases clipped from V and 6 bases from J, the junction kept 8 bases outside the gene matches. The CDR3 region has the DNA TGTGCCAGCACTAGGACAGGTACCGCCGGGGAGCTGTTTTTT. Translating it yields CASTRTGTAGELFF. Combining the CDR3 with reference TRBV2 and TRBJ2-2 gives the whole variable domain EPEVTQTPSHQVTQMGQEVILRCVPISNHLYFYWYRQILGQKVEFLVSFYNNEISEKSEIFDDQFSVERPDGSNFTLKIRSTKLEDSAMYFCASTRTGTAGELFFGEGSRLTVL.

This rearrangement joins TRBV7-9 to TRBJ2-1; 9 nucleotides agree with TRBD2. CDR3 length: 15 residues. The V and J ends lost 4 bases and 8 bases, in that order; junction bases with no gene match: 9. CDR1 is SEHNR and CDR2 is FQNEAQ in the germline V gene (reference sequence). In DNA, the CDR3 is TGTGCCAGCAGCTCTTTAGCGGGAGTAGTCGATGAGCAGTTCTTC. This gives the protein CASSSLAGVVDEQFF.

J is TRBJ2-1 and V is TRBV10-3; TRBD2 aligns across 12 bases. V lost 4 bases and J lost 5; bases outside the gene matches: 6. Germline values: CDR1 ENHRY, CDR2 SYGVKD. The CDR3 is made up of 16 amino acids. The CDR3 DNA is TGTGCCATCAGTGTCCTAGCGGGAGGGCCGAACAATGAGCAGTTCTTC. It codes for CAISVLAGGPNNEQFF.

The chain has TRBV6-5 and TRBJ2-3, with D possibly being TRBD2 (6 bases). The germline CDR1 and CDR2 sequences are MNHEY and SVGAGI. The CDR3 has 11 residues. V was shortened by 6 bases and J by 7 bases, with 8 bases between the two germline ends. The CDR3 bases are TGTGCCAGCAGGCGGGGATATACGCAGTATTTT. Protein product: CASRRGYTQYF.

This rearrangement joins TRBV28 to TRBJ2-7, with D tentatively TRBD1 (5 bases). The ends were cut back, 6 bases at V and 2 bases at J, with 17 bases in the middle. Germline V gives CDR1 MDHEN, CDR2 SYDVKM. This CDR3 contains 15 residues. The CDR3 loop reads CASSPGVGPTYEQYF. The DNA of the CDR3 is TGTGCCAGCAGCCCCGGTGTGGGGCCCACCTACGAGCAGTACTTC.

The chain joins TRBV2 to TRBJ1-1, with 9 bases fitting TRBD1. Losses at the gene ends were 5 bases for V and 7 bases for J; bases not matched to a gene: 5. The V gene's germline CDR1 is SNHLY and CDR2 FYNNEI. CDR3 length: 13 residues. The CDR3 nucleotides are TGTGCCAGCAGTATCGGGACAGGGATTGAAGCTTTCTTT. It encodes CASSIGTGIEAFF.

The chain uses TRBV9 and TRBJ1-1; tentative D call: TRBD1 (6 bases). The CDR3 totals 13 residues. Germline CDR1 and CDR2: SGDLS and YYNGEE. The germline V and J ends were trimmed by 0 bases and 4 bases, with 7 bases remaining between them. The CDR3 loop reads CASSVGTATEAFF. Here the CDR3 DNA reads TGTGCCAGCAGCGTAGGGACAGCCACTGAAGCTTTCTTT.